What follows describes a single T cell receptor beta chain. Study processing details: Researchers report that nucleated cell counts were estimated from reference gene primer amplification. The protocol was immunoSEQ multiplex PCR, while the TCRdb copy is restricted to in-frame clones and leaves out a portion. From that table come the V and J calls and clone size; the DNA was used to work out D and trimming. Of 250,000 to 300,000 clones in the sample, around 87% are singletons; the top ten hold 2% to 2.5%. This sample is drawn from a study of blood T cell repertoires in COVID-19. Study summary: The analysed material was cDNA or gDNA that came from T cells, B-cell-depleted T cells, or PBMCs.

Trimming shortened V by 0 bases and J by 1 base, and 13 bases separated the two germline ends. Per the germline V gene, CDR1 is SGHRS and CDR2 is YFSETQ. CDR3 length: 16 amino acids. This chain joins TRBV5-1 and TRBJ1-2; D remains ambiguous. The specimen sequenced was peripheral blood. This TCR derives from a woman between 45 and 60 years old who had recovered from COVID-19. The CDR3: CASSLARGGSNYGYTF. The CDR3 nucleotides read TGCGCCAGCAGCTTGGCCAGAGGCGGAAGTAACTATGGCTACACCTTC.